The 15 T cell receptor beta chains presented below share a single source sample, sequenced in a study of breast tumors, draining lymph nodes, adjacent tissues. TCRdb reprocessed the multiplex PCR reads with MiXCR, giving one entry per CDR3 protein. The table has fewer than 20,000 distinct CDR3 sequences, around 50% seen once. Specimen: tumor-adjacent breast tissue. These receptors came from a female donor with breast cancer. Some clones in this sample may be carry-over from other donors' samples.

CDR3 protein: CASNRASGPYNEQFF. The CDR3 DNA sequence: TGTGCCAGCAACCGGGCCAGCGGGCCCTACAATGAGCAGTTCTTC. The chain carries TRBV2 and TRBJ2-1, with D tentatively TRBD2 (6 bases). The germline V and J ends were trimmed by 7 bases and 2 bases, with 15 bases remaining between them. This CDR3 region has 15 residues. From germline, CDR1 is SNHLY and CDR2 FYNNEI.

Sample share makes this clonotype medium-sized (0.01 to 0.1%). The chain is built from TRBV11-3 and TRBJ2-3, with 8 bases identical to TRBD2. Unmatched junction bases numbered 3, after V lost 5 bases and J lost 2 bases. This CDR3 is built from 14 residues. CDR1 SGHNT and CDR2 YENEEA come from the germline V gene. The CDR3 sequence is CASSLSGDTDTQYF. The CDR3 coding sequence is TGTGCCAGCAGCCTTAGCGGGGACACAGATACGCAGTATTTT.

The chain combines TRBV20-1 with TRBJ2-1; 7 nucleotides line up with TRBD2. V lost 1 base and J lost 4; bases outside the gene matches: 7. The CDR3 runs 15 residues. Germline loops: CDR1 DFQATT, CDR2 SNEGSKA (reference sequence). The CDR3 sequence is CSARVAASGYNEQFF. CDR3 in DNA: TGCAGTGCTAGAGTTGCGGCTAGCGGTTACAATGAGCAGTTCTTC.

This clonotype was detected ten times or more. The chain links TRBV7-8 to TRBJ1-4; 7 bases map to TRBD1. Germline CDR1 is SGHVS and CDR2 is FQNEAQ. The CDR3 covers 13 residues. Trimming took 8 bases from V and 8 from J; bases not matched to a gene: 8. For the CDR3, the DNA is TGTGCCAGCTCAACAGGGGTCGGGGAAAAACTGTTTTTT. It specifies CASSTGVGEKLFF.

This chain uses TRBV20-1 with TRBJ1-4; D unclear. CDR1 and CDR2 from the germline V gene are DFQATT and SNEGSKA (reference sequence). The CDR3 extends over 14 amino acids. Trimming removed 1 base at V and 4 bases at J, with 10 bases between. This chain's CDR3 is CSARVPSYNEKLFF. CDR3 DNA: TGCAGTGCTAGAGTTCCGTCCTATAATGAAAAACTGTTTTTT.

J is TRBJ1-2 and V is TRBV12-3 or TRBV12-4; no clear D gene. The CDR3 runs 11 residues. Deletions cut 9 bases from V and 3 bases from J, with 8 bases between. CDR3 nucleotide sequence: TGTGCCAGTAGAGGGTACTATGGCTACACCTTC. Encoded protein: CASRGYYGYTF.

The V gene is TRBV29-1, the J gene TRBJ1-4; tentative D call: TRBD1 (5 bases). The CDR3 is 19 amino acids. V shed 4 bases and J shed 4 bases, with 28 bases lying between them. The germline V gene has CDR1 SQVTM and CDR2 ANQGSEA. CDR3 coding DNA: TGCAGCGTTGTGACGCCAGGGATGAGGACCCACGTCAATAATGAAAAACTGTTTTTT. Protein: CSVVTPGMRTHVNNEKLFF.

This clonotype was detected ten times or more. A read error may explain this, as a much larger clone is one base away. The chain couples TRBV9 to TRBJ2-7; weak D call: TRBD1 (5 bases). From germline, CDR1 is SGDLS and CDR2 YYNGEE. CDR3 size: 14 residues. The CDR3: CASSVGGDLYEQCF. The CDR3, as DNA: TGTGCCAGCAGCGTAGGGGGCGATCTCTACGAGCAGTGCTTC.

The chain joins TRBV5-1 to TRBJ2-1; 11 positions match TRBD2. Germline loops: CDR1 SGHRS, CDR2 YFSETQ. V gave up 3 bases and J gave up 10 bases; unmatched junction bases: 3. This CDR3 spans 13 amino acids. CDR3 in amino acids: CASSSTSGREQFF. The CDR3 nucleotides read TGCGCCAGCAGCTCAACTAGCGGGAGAGAGCAGTTCTTC.

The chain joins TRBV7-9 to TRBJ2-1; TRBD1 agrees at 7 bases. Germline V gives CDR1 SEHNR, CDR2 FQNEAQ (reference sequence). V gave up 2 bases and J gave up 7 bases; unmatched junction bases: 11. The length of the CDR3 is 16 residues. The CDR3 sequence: CASSLRQGVFRNEQFF. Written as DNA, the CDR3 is TGTGCCAGCAGCTTAAGACAGGGCGTTTTCAGGAATGAGCAGTTCTTC.

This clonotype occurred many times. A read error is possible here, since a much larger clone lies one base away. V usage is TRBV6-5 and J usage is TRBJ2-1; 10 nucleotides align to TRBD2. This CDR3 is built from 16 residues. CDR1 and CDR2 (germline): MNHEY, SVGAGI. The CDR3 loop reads CASSHSSGRFNNEQFF. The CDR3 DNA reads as TGTGCCAGCAGTCACTCTAGCGGGAGATTCAACAATGAGCAGTTCTTC.

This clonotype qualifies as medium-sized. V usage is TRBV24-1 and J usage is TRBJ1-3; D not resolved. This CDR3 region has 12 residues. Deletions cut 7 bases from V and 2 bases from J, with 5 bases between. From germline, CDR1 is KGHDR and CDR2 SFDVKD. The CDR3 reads CATSGAGNTIYF. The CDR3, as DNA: TGTGCCACCAGCGGGGCTGGAAACACCATATATTTT.

CDR3: CASSLGEGSYEQYF. The CDR3 bases are TGTGCCAGCAGTTTAGGAGAGGGGAGCTACGAGCAGTACTTC. V is TRBV27 and J is TRBJ2-7; D tentatively reads TRBD1 or TRBD2 (5 bases each). The CDR3 contains 14 residues. V lost 2 bases to trimming and J lost 3 bases, with 11 bases between them. Germline V gene lookup returns CDR1 MNHEY and CDR2 SMNVEV (reference sequence).

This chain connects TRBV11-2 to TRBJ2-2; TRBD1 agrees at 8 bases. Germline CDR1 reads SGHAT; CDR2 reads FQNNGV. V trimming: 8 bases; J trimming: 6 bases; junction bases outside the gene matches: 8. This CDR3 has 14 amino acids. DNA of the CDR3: TGTGCCAGCGGTGGACAGGGATACGCCGGGGAGCTGTTTTTT. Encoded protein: CASGGQGYAGELFF.

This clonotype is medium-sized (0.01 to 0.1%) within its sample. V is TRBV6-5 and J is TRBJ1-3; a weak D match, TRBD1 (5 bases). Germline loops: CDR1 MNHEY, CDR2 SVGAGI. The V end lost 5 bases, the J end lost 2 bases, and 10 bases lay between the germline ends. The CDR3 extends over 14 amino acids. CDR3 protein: CASSSGGAGNTIYF. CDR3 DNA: TGTGCCAGCAGTAGCGGGGGGGCTGGAAACACCATATATTTT.